This T cell receptor (beta chain) is from a study of breast tumors, draining lymph nodes, adjacent tissues. Study-wide findings and caveats: Findings are consistent with lymph node origin and intratumoral expansion of most tumor T cells. Tumor and nontumor repertoires were significantly more similar in luminal-like than in basal-like breast cancer. Tumor T cell lymph node origin was a supported hypothesis, not proven. Tumors had less TCR diversity than lymph nodes, more than nontumor tissue.

Trimming took off 3 bases at V and 2 bases at J, with 14 bases between the two ends. The length of the CDR3 is 15 residues. From germline, CDR1 is SGHDN and CDR2 FVKESK. This clonotype was seen repeatedly, ten times or more. The antigen is unknown. Breast cancer patients provided tissue from their axillary draining lymph nodes. Using its own MiXCR run on the multiplex PCR reads, TCRdb lists one record per CDR3 protein. The profile shows some 140,000 distinct CDR3 sequences, approximately 20% of them singletons. The clonotype was recovered from a female donor with breast cancer. Some clones in this sample may be carry-over from other donors' samples. Sample: axillary lymph node tissue. The chain links TRBV14 to TRBJ2-7, with no clear D. The CDR3 sequence: CASSHKSQETYEQYF. DNA for the CDR3: TGTGCCAGCAGCCATAAGAGTCAAGAAACCTACGAGCAGTACTTC.